One sample yielded the 2 T cell receptor beta chains listed below, sequenced in a study of T cell responses to AZD1222 COVID-19 vaccine. This table comes from immunoSEQ multiplex PCR, and its TCRdb copy is limited to in-frame clones, with some not included. The repertoire consists of some 100,000 clones, with around nine tenths occurring once and the leading ten covering about 1.5%. The sample was peripheral blood, taken on day 0 of AZD1222 vaccination. These receptors originate from an adult in good health.

The chain joins TRBV9 to TRBJ2-1, with D unclear. V lost 0 bases, J lost 0 bases, and 7 bases lay in between. The CDR3 length is 15 residues. Looked up from germline, CDR1 is SGDLS and CDR2 is YYNGEE. CDR3 amino acids: CASSVGASSYNEQFF. The CDR3 bases are TGTGCCAGCAGCGTAGGCGCCAGCTCCTACAATGAGCAGTTCTTC. The complete variable domain, with remaining parts taken from reference TRBV9 and TRBJ2-1, reads DSGVTQTPKHLITATGQRVTLRCSPRSGDLSVYWYQQSLDQGLQFLIQYYNGEERAKGNILERFSAQQFPDLHSELNLSSLELGDSALYFCASSVGASSYNEQFFGPGTRLTVL.

This clone showed up just once. The gene calls are TRBV18 and TRBJ2-7; 7 nucleotides match TRBD2. Germline CDR1 is KGHSH and CDR2 is LQKENI. The CDR3 is 15 amino acids. The trim removed 1 base at V and 1 base at J, leaving 4 bases unmatched. CDR3 in amino acids: CASSPQGAGSYEQYF. The CDR3 region has the DNA TGTGCCAGCTCACCACAGGGAGCGGGGTCCTACGAGCAGTACTTC.